The 23 T cell receptor beta chains listed next were all sequenced from one sample in a study of CD8 T cells in ankylosing spondylitis. TCRdb re-called the 5' RACE reads with MiXCR, one entry per CDR3 protein. The sample holds 150,000 to 200,000 distinct CDR3 sequences, around 32% seen once. Sequenced material: synovial fluid, either unsorted or a sorted T cell fraction (not recorded which). The receptors were gathered from a male donor with ankylosing spondylitis.

V is TRBV9 and J is TRBJ2-5; 7 bases are a match to TRBD1. The V gene end was trimmed by 0 bases and the J gene end by 4 bases; junction bases not matched to a gene: 0. Germline V CDR1 and CDR2: SGDLS, YYNGEE. The CDR3 is 13 amino acids. CDR3 region: CASSVGQGETQYF. In nucleotides, the CDR3 is TGTGCCAGCAGCGTAGGACAGGGAGAGACCCAGTACTTC.

Written as DNA, the CDR3 is TGTGCCAGCAGTTACCTTGGTGGCCACACTGAAGCTTTCTTT. It codes for CASSYLGGHTEAFF. V and J are TRBV6-5 and TRBJ1-1; no firm D call. The V end was cut by 2 bases, the J end by 3 bases, with 10 bases between. The CDR3 has 14 amino acids. Germline values: CDR1 MNHEY, CDR2 SVGAGI.

Only a few counts were recorded for this clonotype. The rearrangement joins TRBV11-3 to TRBJ2-1, with 12 bases fitting TRBD2. CDR1 is SGHNT, CDR2 YENEEA, per germline. The CDR3 consists of 16 residues. Losses at the gene ends were 3 bases for V and 4 bases for J; bases not matched to a gene: 4. CDR3 amino acids: CASSFRTSGEYNEQFF. The DNA of the CDR3 is TGTGCCAGCAGCTTTCGGACTAGCGGGGAGTACAATGAGCAGTTCTTC.

This clonotype came up a few times. The rearrangement uses TRBV20-1 and TRBJ1-5; D gene ambiguous. Germline V gives CDR1 DFQATT, CDR2 SNEGSKA (reference sequence). The V and J ends lost 0 bases and 1 base respectively, with 7 bases between them. The CDR3 is 14 amino acids. CDR3 loop: CSARDLESNQPQHF. For the CDR3, the DNA is TGCAGTGCTAGAGATTTGGAGAGCAATCAGCCCCAGCATTTT.

Many counts were recorded for this clonotype. The rearrangement uses TRBV11-2 and TRBJ2-7, with D maybe TRBD2 (6 bases). The CDR3 totals 14 residues. Germline values: CDR1 SGHAT, CDR2 FQNNGV. Trimming left V 4 bases short and J 4 bases short, with 14 bases between. Here the CDR3 DNA reads TGTGCCAGCAGCTCGTCCGGTGGGGGGTACGAGCAGTACTTC. Its translation: CASSSSGGGYEQYF. Combining the CDR3 with reference TRBV11-2 and TRBJ2-7 gives the whole variable domain EAGVAQSPRYKIIEKRQSVAFWCNPISGHATLYWYQQILGQGPKLLIQFQNNGVVDDSQLPKDRFSAERLKGVDSTLKIQPAKLEDSAVYLCASSSSGGGYEQYFGPGTRLTVT.

The chain is built from TRBV5-1 and TRBJ2-6; tentatively, D is TRBD1 (6 bases). The CDR3 sequence is 15 residues long. Germline V CDR1 and CDR2: SGHRS, YFSETQ. Trimming stripped 4 bases from V and 2 bases from J, with 10 bases between. For the CDR3, the DNA is TGCGCCAGCAGCGTACAGGGAACTGGGGCCAACGTCCTGACTTTC. It encodes CASSVQGTGANVLTF.

This clonotype was observed a handful of times. Written as DNA, the CDR3 is TGTGCCAGCAGGCGGCGGGGGAGCACAGATACGCAGTATTTT. It specifies CASRRRGSTDTQYF. J is TRBJ2-3 and V is TRBV5-6; TRBD2 agrees at 7 bases. This CDR3 spans 14 amino acids. Germline assignment: CDR1 SGHDT and CDR2 YYEEEE. Trimming at V came to 5 bases and at J to 0 bases, leaving 3 bases not matched to a gene.

J is TRBJ1-1 and V is TRBV20-1; D remains ambiguous. V lost 6 bases and J lost 6, with 17 bases in between. The CDR3 runs 13 residues. Germline CDR1 and CDR2: DFQATT and SNEGSKA (reference sequence). CDR3 in amino acids: CSADWAGKPEAFF. The DNA of the CDR3 is TGCAGTGCCGATTGGGCAGGTAAGCCTGAAGCTTTCTTT.

This clonotype was counted at least ten times. The chain recombines TRBV5-1 with TRBJ1-1; TRBD1 aligns across 7 bases. V lost 3 bases, J lost 4 bases, and 9 bases stayed unmatched. Germline loops: CDR1 SGHRS, CDR2 YFSETQ. This CDR3 spans 15 amino acids. The CDR3 loop reads CASSSLSTGITEAFF. The CDR3 DNA sequence: TGCGCCAGCAGCTCCCTATCGACAGGGATCACTGAAGCTTTCTTT.

This sequence joins TRBV10-2 and TRBJ1-2; the D is unclear. The V gene's germline CDR1 is WSHSY and CDR2 SAAADI. Trimming pared 2 bases from V and 4 bases from J, leaving 8 bases between. The CDR3 runs to 13 residues. The CDR3 spells CASSEGRRYGYTF. CDR3 sequence (DNA): TGCGCCAGCAGTGAGGGAAGACGCTATGGCTACACCTTC.

The chain links TRBV20-1 to TRBJ2-7; D is perhaps TRBD1 or TRBD2 (5 bases each). CDR1 and CDR2 from the germline V gene are DFQATT and SNEGSKA (reference sequence). CDR3 length: 17 amino acids. The V end lost 5 bases, the J end lost 0 bases, and 23 bases lay between the germline ends. DNA of the CDR3: TGCAGTGCTCCCCGGCCTTGGTTGGGGGAAATCTCCTACGAGCAGTACTTC. As protein: CSAPRPWLGEISYEQYF.

This clonotype has a count of ten or more. The J gene is TRBJ2-2, the V gene TRBV4-1; the D gene is possibly TRBD2 (6 bases). Per germline, CDR1 MGHRA and CDR2 YSYEKL. The CDR3 consists of 17 residues. V dropped 3 bases and J dropped 5 bases, with 19 bases sitting between them. The CDR3 nucleotides are TGCGCCAGCAGCCACCCCCCGGGGGTCCCTTGGACCGGGGAGCTGTTTTTT. Amino acid sequence: CASSHPPGVPWTGELFF.

This clonotype was seen at least ten times. This chain connects TRBV30 to TRBJ2-6, with 7 bases matching TRBD2. There are 17 residues in the CDR3. Per germline, CDR1 GTSNPN and CDR2 SVGIG (reference sequence). V lost 4 bases and J lost 0; bases outside the gene matches: 9. The CDR3 DNA reads as TGTGCCTGGATGCGGGGGACGTACCTCTCTGGGGCCAACGTCCTGACTTTC. Its protein product is CAWMRGTYLSGANVLTF.

The rearrangement uses TRBV5-6 and TRBJ1-3; D is possibly TRBD1 (5 bases). CDR1 is SGHDT and CDR2 is YYEEEE in the germline V gene. V lost 4 bases to trimming and J lost 4 bases, with 21 bases between them. The CDR3 has 17 residues. The CDR3 DNA is TGTGCCAGCAGCCCCGATACCGGGGGAGCGAAAGGAAACACCATATATTTT. As protein: CASSPDTGGAKGNTIYF.

The rearrangement uses TRBV21-1 and TRBJ1-5. TRBV21-1 is a recognized pseudogene. The CDR3 has 16 amino acids. CDR3 protein: CASSPIGRQGDQPQHF. CDR3 nucleotide sequence: TGTGCCAGCAGCCCCATTGGGCGGCAGGGCGATCAGCCCCAGCATTTT.

The chain recombines TRBV7-2 with TRBJ1-1; 7 bases are shared with TRBD1. CDR3 size: 14 residues. V trimming: 1 base; J trimming: 12 bases; junction bases outside the gene matches: 11. CDR1 is SGHTA and CDR2 is FQGNSA in the germline V gene. The CDR3 DNA reads TGTGCCAGCAGCTTAGATTTAGGGGGCGCGGGGACTTTCTTT. It encodes CASSLDLGGAGTFF.

This rearrangement joins TRBV20-1 to TRBJ1-2; maybe TRBD1 (5 bases). V lost 2 bases to trimming and J lost 6 bases, with 16 bases between them. The CDR3 length is 14 residues. From germline, CDR1 is DFQATT and CDR2 SNEGSKA (reference sequence). The CDR3 DNA reads TGCAGTGCTAGACCGACAGCCCCCCCGGATGGCTACACCTTC. Translation gives CSARPTAPPDGYTF.

This clonotype was detected once. The rearrangement uses TRBV15 and TRBJ2-3, with D unresolved. The V and J ends lost 0 bases and 6 bases respectively, with 13 bases between them. Germline CDR1 reads LNHNV; CDR2 reads YYDKDF (reference sequence). This CDR3 spans 15 amino acids. The CDR3 is CATSRDWSLVDTQYF. DNA for the CDR3: TGTGCCACCAGCAGAGATTGGTCCTTAGTCGATACGCAGTATTTT.

This chain connects TRBV27 to TRBJ2-7; tentative D call: TRBD1 (6 bases). The CDR3 has 15 amino acids. CDR1 and CDR2 from the germline V gene are MNHEY and SMNVEV (reference sequence). V dropped 5 bases and J dropped 1 base, with 15 bases sitting between them. The CDR3 nucleotides read TGTGCCAGCAGTCCTCACAGGGTAGCATCCTACGAGCAGTACTTC. This encodes CASSPHRVASYEQYF.

This clonotype was seen many times. The V gene is TRBV5-1, the J gene TRBJ2-1; the match to TRBD2 covers 12 bases. The CDR3 contains 16 residues. The germline V gene has CDR1 SGHRS and CDR2 YFSETQ. V was pared by 0 bases and J by 5 bases, with 3 bases of the junction left unmatched. The CDR3 protein is CASSLGGLAGNNEQFF. The CDR3 DNA follows: TGCGCCAGCAGCTTGGGTGGACTAGCGGGAAACAATGAGCAGTTCTTC.

The rearrangement uses TRBV24-1 and TRBJ2-1; D is unclear. The CDR3 loop spans 14 amino acids. The germline gives CDR1 KGHDR, CDR2 SFDVKD. V was cut by 3 bases and J by 9 bases, with 14 bases left in between. As DNA, the CDR3 is TGTGCCACCAGTGATCCCCGTAGAAATACTGAGCAGTTCTTC. Translating it yields CATSDPRRNTEQFF.

The chain carries TRBV2 and TRBJ2-7, with 10 bases matching TRBD2. Germline V gene lookup returns CDR1 SNHLY and CDR2 FYNNEI. This CDR3 is built from 15 residues. The junction had 3 bases not matched to a gene; V was cut back by 1 base and J by 3 bases. CDR3 loop: CASSEEAGGRYEQYF. CDR3 coding DNA: TGTGCCAGCAGTGAAGAAGCGGGGGGGCGCTACGAGCAGTACTTC.

This clonotype has a count of ten or more. The chain uses TRBV3-1 and TRBJ1-1; TRBD1 might be the D (6 bases). The germline V and J ends were trimmed by 5 bases and 1 base, with 14 bases remaining between them. The length of the CDR3 is 15 residues. The germline gives CDR1 LGHDT, CDR2 YNNKEL (reference sequence). Here the CDR3 reads CASSKPRGQNTEAFF. The CDR3 DNA is TGTGCCAGCAGCAAACCGCGGGGACAGAACACTGAAGCTTTCTTT.